This T cell receptor beta chain was sequenced in a study of shared clonotypes between healthy human individuals. Findings and limits, study-wide: Only a few donors were included, so the genetic and exposure-history diversity represented was limited.

This was a deep-level run. Data came from immunoSEQ multiplex PCR; TCRdb stores just in-frame clones and leaves some out. Here the sample spans approximately 1.5 million clones, about 98.5% being singletons. As for this clone: Antigen specificity is unknown.

This CDR3 comprises 15 residues. Looked up from germline, CDR1 is SGHTA and CDR2 is FQGNSA. The ends lost 5 bases at V and 0 bases at J; junction bases unmatched: 6. This TCR was sampled from a young man in good health. Sequencing used naive CD4+ T cells sorted from blood. As for subset: CD45RA+ positively selected. The chain carries TRBV7-2 and TRBJ2-7; 8 nucleotides agree with TRBD1. For the CDR3, the DNA is TGTGCCAGCAGCAAGGGACAGGACCTCTCCTACGAGCAGTACTTC. Amino acid sequence: CASSKGQDLSYEQYF.